Given below is one TCR beta chain in context. The record originates from a study of blood T cell repertoires in COVID-19. Profiled with immunoSEQ multiplex PCR; TCRdb holds only in-frame clones, not every one. The sample holds about 150,000 clones; 75% to 90% are singletons and the top ten take roughly 5.6%. J gave up 6 bases and V 5 bases, and 11 bases lay outside the gene matches. The CDR3 is 15 residues long. From germline, CDR1 is LGHNA and CDR2 YSLEER. The clonotype comes from a man between 65 and 80 years old who had been exposed to COVID-19. The sequenced material came from PBMCs or T cells enriched from blood (not recorded which). This chain connects TRBV4-3 to TRBJ2-7; 9 positions agree with TRBD2. The CDR3 region is CASSLGRGGIGEQYF. CDR3 nucleotide sequence: TGCGCCAGCAGCTTGGGGCGGGGGGGCATCGGCGAGCAGTACTTC.